This TCR beta chain was retrieved from a study of OX40 agonist ivuxolimab in advanced cancers. Whole-study results and caveats: Specificity for antigen went undetermined in the expanded peripheral T cells. At doses 0.1 to 3.0 mg/kg, CD4+ and CD8+ clones expanded.

Sequencing used immunoSEQ multiplex PCR; TCRdb keeps in-frame clones, though not all of them. In the table there are fewer than 85,000 clones, about 86% of which are singletons. Blood samples were obtained at baseline, cycle 4 day 1, and cycle 7 day 1. Turning to this clone: Its target is unknown.

The CDR3 totals 14 residues. Germline V gene data show CDR1 as MDHEN and CDR2 as SYDVKM. V lost 7 bases to trimming and J lost 2 bases, with 14 bases between them. The rearrangement joins TRBV28 to TRBJ1-2; D possibly corresponds to TRBD1 (6 bases). The source is an adult with an advanced solid tumor such as melanoma, head and neck, liver or kidney cancer. Sample: CD4+ or CD8+ T cells sorted from blood, taken in a trial of the OX40 agonist ivuxolimab. The CDR3 is CASIPFDRNYGYTF. In DNA, the CDR3 is TGTGCCAGCATTCCCTTCGACAGGAACTATGGCTACACCTTC.